Listed below are T cell receptor beta chains from one sample, sequenced in a study of OX40 agonist ivuxolimab in advanced cancers. The table came from immunoSEQ multiplex PCR; TCRdb's copy has only in-frame clones and leaves some out. The profile shows fewer than 95,000 clones, around nine tenths of them singletons. The specimen was CD4+ or CD8+ T cells sorted from blood, collected in a trial of the OX40 agonist ivuxolimab. These receptors all stem from an adult with an advanced solid tumor such as melanoma, head and neck, liver or kidney cancer. The CDR3 runs from the conserved cysteine through the conserved F or W. A D gene is named only where the DNA matches it firmly. Only part of the rows carry a size: once, few, many, or a class if the clone is expanded.

abundance	v_gene	d_gene	j_gene	CDR3aa	CDR3nt
-	TRBV7-9	-	TRBJ1-1	CASSLEGGGTEAFF	TGTGCCAGCAGCTTAGAAGGGGGAGGAACTGAAGCTTTCTTT
-	TRBV7-9	-	TRBJ1-2	CASSLSGRGNGYTF	TGTGCCAGCAGCTTATCGGGGAGGGGGAACGGCTACACCTTC
few	TRBV6-1	-	TRBJ1-1	CASRLSMNTEAFF	TGTGCCAGCAGACTATCCATGAACACTGAAGCTTTCTTT
-	TRBV7-8	-	TRBJ2-4	CASSLEFAFRAKNIQYF	TGTGCCAGCAGCTTAGAATTTGCGTTCAGGGCCAAAAACATTCAGTACTTC
-	TRBV5-6	TRBD1	TRBJ1-4	CASSYEQGQGEKLFF	TGTGCCAGCAGCTACGAACAGGGGCAAGGGGAAAAACTGTTTTTT
-	TRBV7-9	TRBD1	TRBJ2-2	CASIRDRNTGELFF	TGTGCCAGCATTAGGGACAGAAACACCGGGGAGCTGTTTTTT
-	TRBV4-1	TRBD2	TRBJ2-2	CASSGLAGSWGELFF	TGCGCCAGCTCGGGACTAGCGGGTTCCTGGGGGGAGCTGTTTTTT
-	TRBV19	TRBD1	TRBJ2-7	CASSIATGGTRQYF	TGTGCCAGTAGTATAGCCACAGGGGGCACTCGGCAGTACTTC
once	TRBV9	-	TRBJ2-5	CASSPAPAVGQETQYF	TGTGCCAGCAGCCCTGCTCCGGCCGTCGGACAAGAGACCCAGTACTTC
-	TRBV6-4	-	TRBJ1-2	CASSDFYGYTF	TGTGCCAGCAGTGACTTCTACGGCTACACCTTC
-	TRBV6-4	-	TRBJ1-2	CASREDSANYGYTF	TGTGCCAGCAGAGAGGACAGCGCTAACTATGGCTACACCTTC
-	TRBV9	-	TRBJ2-3	CASSVVPRDTQYF	TGTGCCAGCAGCGTAGTACCACGCGATACGCAGTATTTT
few	TRBV19	TRBD1	TRBJ1-5	CASLGQVGNQPQHF	TGTGCCAGCCTTGGACAGGTCGGCAATCAGCCCCAGCATTTT
once	TRBV6-1	TRBD1	TRBJ2-7	CASSSRQGGQYF	TGTGCCAGCAGTTCCCGACAGGGCGGGCAGTACTTC
-	TRBV11-2	-	TRBJ2-1	CASSSQGRGAYNEQFF	TGTGCCAGCAGCTCTCAGGGGCGTGGAGCTTACAATGAGCAGTTCTTC
-	TRBV18	-	TRBJ1-2	CASSPPVVPGLYGYTF	TGTGCCAGCTCACCACCTGTGGTGCCTGGACTTTATGGCTACACCTTC
-	TRBV28	-	TRBJ2-7	CASSPQTTGAYEQYF	TGTGCCAGCAGTCCGCAAACGACAGGTGCCTACGAGCAGTACTTC
-	TRBV2	-	TRBJ1-2	CASSGGWGGYTF	TGTGCCAGCAGTGGGGGATGGGGTGGCTACACCTTC
-	TRBV30	TRBD2	TRBJ2-3	CAWSKAGKSDTQYF	TGTGCCTGGAGTAAAGCGGGGAAGTCAGATACGCAGTATTTT
-	TRBV30	-	TRBJ2-1	CAWSLGSYNEQFF	TGTGCCTGGAGTCTTGGCTCCTACAATGAGCAGTTCTTC
few	TRBV28	-	TRBJ1-5	CASRISNQPQHF	TGTGCCAGCAGAATTTCCAATCAGCCCCAGCATTTT
-	TRBV10-3	-	TRBJ2-5	CAISGQRETQYF	TGTGCCATCAGTGGACAGCGCGAGACCCAGTACTTC
once	TRBV5-1	-	TRBJ2-5	CASSLMGVETQYF	TGCGCCAGCAGCTTGATGGGAGTAGAGACCCAGTACTTC
-	TRBV5-1	-	TRBJ2-5	CASKKVEGGETQYF	TGCGCCAGCAAGAAGGTGGAAGGGGGAGAGACCCAGTACTTC
-	TRBV19	-	TRBJ1-5	CASSTVEVSQPQHF	TGTGCCAGTAGCACAGTTGAGGTTTCTCAGCCCCAGCATTTT
-	TRBV6-1	-	TRBJ1-2	CASSEAGGDYGYTF	TGTGCCAGCAGTGAGGCCGGAGGGGACTATGGCTACACCTTC
once	TRBV5-1	-	TRBJ1-4	CASSLAPTNEKLFF	TGCGCCAGCAGCTTGGCCCCAACTAATGAAAAACTGTTTTTT
-	TRBV5-6	TRBD2	TRBJ2-1	CASSRTSGRRSVSDNEQFF	TGTGCCAGCAGCCGGACTAGCGGGAGGAGATCCGTATCCGACAATGAGCAGTTCTTC
-	TRBV28	-	TRBJ2-2	CASSLNTGELFF	TGTGCCAGCAGTTTGAACACCGGGGAGCTGTTTTTT
-	TRBV20-1	-	TRBJ2-2	CSAPRWRELFF	TGCAGTGCCCCGCGATGGAGGGAGCTGTTTTTT
-	TRBV5-4	-	TRBJ1-2	CASSLEGYNYGYTF	TGTGCCAGCAGCTTGGAGGGATACAACTATGGCTACACCTTC
-	TRBV19	-	TRBJ2-2	CATRARGRTGELFF	TGTGCCACCAGGGCGCGGGGGCGCACCGGGGAGCTGTTTTTT
-	TRBV11-3	-	TRBJ1-1	CASSLRQMNTEAFF	TGTGCCAGCAGCTTAAGACAGATGAACACTGAAGCTTTCTTT
-	TRBV28	TRBD1	TRBJ2-3	CASTTGQGTDTQYF	TGTGCCAGCACCACCGGACAGGGCACAGATACGCAGTATTTT
-	TRBV5-1	-	TRBJ2-1	CASSLGLYNEQFF	TGCGCCAGCAGCTTGGGACTATACAATGAGCAGTTCTTC
-	TRBV27	-	TRBJ2-7	CASSSPIGTPYEQYF	TGTGCCAGCAGCTCCCCTATAGGGACTCCCTACGAGCAGTACTTC
-	TRBV21-1	-	TRBJ1-1	CASKMQGSGTEAFF	TGTGCCAGCAAAATGCAGGGGTCAGGCACTGAAGCTTTCTTT
-	TRBV6-1	TRBD1	TRBJ1-2	CASSAPRGLSGYTF	TGTGCCAGCAGTGCCCCCAGGGGGCTGTCTGGCTACACCTTC
-	TRBV7-2	TRBD2	TRBJ2-7	CASSFAAGGAYEQYF	TGTGCCAGCAGCTTTGCAGCGGGGGGGGCCTACGAGCAGTACTTC